The 17 T cell receptor beta chains listed next were all sequenced from one sample in a study of technical replicates of blood from a handful of donors. The repertoire was sequenced with immunoSEQ multiplex PCR; TCRdb's copy has only in-frame clones and lacks some. The data hold tens of thousands of clones, with around 95% observed a single time. Sequenced: T cells isolated from PBMCs. The origin of the receptors is a human donor in good health.

The chain uses TRBV6-6 and TRBJ2-7; TRBD1 is a possible D gene (6 bases). Germline CDR1 and CDR2: MNHNY and SVGAGI (reference sequence). The CDR3 contains 13 residues. Trimming pared 7 bases from V and 1 base from J, leaving 11 bases between. The CDR3: CASKGTGSYEQYF. In nucleotides, the CDR3 is TGTGCCAGCAAAGGCACAGGGTCCTACGAGCAGTACTTC.

The J gene is TRBJ2-5, the V gene TRBV9, with D perhaps TRBD1 (5 bases). Germline V lookup: CDR1 SGDLS, CDR2 YYNGEE. Trimming stripped 4 bases from V and 2 bases from J, with 18 bases between. This CDR3 region has 16 residues. The CDR3 protein is CASSSLWGLTQETQYF. The CDR3 DNA sequence: TGTGCCAGCAGCAGCCTCTGGGGCTTGACTCAAGAGACCCAGTACTTC. The full variable domain, completed using reference TRBV9 and TRBJ2-5, is DSGVTQTPKHLITATGQRVTLRCSPRSGDLSVYWYQQSLDQGLQFLIQYYNGEERAKGNILERFSAQQFPDLHSELNLSSLELGDSALYFCASSSLWGLTQETQYFGPGTRLLVL.

V gene TRBV4-1 combines with J gene TRBJ1-5, with 9 bases aligning to TRBD1. The CDR3 consists of 15 residues. CDR1 and CDR2 from the germline V gene are MGHRA and YSYEKL. V was clipped by 8 bases and J by 1 base; unmatched bases: 6. The CDR3: CASRTGERSNQPQHF. The CDR3 nucleotides are TGCGCCAGCCGGACAGGGGAGAGAAGCAATCAGCCCCAGCATTTT.

V gene TRBV25-1 combines with J gene TRBJ2-3, with 7 bases fitting TRBD2. The CDR3 runs to 14 residues. Germline V CDR1 and CDR2: MGHDK, SYGVNS. V was pared by 5 bases and J by 4 bases, with 6 bases of the junction left unmatched. This CDR3 reads CASSWRGSSDTQYF. For the CDR3, the DNA is TGTGCCAGCAGTTGGCGCGGGAGTTCAGATACGCAGTATTTT.

The chain combines TRBV13 with TRBJ2-7; maybe TRBD2 (5 bases). CDR1 and CDR2 from the germline V gene are PRHDT and FYEKMQ (reference sequence). The CDR3 runs 14 residues. The V gene lost 3 bases and the J gene lost 2 bases, with 11 bases spanning the gap. DNA for the CDR3: TGTGCCAGCAGCTTCACCCTGCGGGCCTACGAGCAGTACTTC. It translates to CASSFTLRAYEQYF.

The chain employs TRBV5-4 and TRBJ2-7; TRBD1 aligns across 7 bases. This CDR3 is built from 12 residues. Germline V gene lookup returns CDR1 SGHNT and CDR2 YYREEE (reference sequence). With V trimmed by 4 bases and J by 6 bases, 4 bases remained unmatched. The CDR3 DNA reads TGTGCCAGCAGCCCACAGGGGCTCGAGCAGTACTTC. It encodes CASSPQGLEQYF. Full variable domain (remainder filled in from reference TRBV5-4 and TRBJ2-7): ETGVTQSPTHLIKTRGQQVTLRCSSQSGHNTVSWYQQALGQGPQFIFQYYREEENGRGNFPPRFSGLQFPNYSSELNVNALELDDSALYLCASSPQGLEQYFGPGTRLTVT.

This clone was counted once. The CDR3 sequence is CASSLFGGAPNNEQFF. Written as DNA, the CDR3 is TGTGCCAGCAGTTTATTCGGCGGCGCCCCAAACAATGAGCAGTTCTTC. The chain uses TRBV27 and TRBJ2-1; D is unclear. CDR1 is MNHEY, CDR2 SMNVEV, per germline (reference sequence). V was pared by 1 base and J by 5 bases, with 15 bases between. The CDR3 consists of 16 residues.

The rearrangement joins TRBV5-6 to TRBJ1-1, with TRBD1 matching 12 bases. The germline CDR1 and CDR2 sequences are SGHDT and YYEEEE. This CDR3 contains 15 residues. The junction had 6 bases not matched to a gene; V was cut back by 4 bases and J by 5 bases. CDR3 sequence (DNA): TGTGCCAGCAGCACCGGGACAGGGGGCCGGACTGAAGCTTTCTTT. It encodes CASSTGTGGRTEAFF.

The chain carries TRBV14 and TRBJ2-1; a possible D gene is TRBD1 (5 bases). Germline loops: CDR1 SGHDN, CDR2 FVKESK. This CDR3 spans 18 amino acids. The V end was cut by 0 bases, the J end by 7 bases, with 22 bases between. CDR3 coding DNA: TGTGCCAGCAGCCAAGATCTTGTTCGAGACAGATTTTTAAATGAGCAGTTCTTC. It is translated as CASSQDLVRDRFLNEQFF.

This chain connects TRBV7-9 to TRBJ2-7; 8 bases match TRBD1. The CDR3 length is 13 residues. Germline CDR1 SEHNR, CDR2 FQNEAQ (reference sequence). V was pared by 7 bases and J by 3 bases, with 5 bases of the junction left unmatched. This CDR3 is CASTRQGIYEQYF. For the CDR3, the DNA is TGTGCCAGCACAAGACAGGGGATCTACGAGCAGTACTTC.

V and J are TRBV14 and TRBJ1-3, with 8 nucleotides matching TRBD1. Germline trimming cut 3 bases from V and 4 bases from J; bases unmatched to any gene: 8. This CDR3 is built from 16 residues. Germline CDR1 and CDR2: SGHDN and FVKESK. The CDR3 DNA follows: TGTGCCAGCAGCCAGAGACGGACAGGGTACGGAAACACCATATATTTT. Residues: CASSQRRTGYGNTIYF.

V is TRBV28 and J is TRBJ2-4; tentative D call: TRBD1 (6 bases). V dropped 3 bases and J dropped 4 bases, with 16 bases sitting between them. CDR3 length: 16 residues. Germline V gene data show CDR1 as MDHEN and CDR2 as SYDVKM. The chain's CDR3 is CASSFRQVKRKNIQYF. The CDR3 DNA is TGTGCCAGCAGTTTTAGACAGGTAAAGCGGAAAAACATTCAGTACTTC. Complete variable domain (other parts from reference TRBV28 and TRBJ2-4): DVKVTQSSRYLVKRTGEKVFLECVQDMDHENMFWYRQDPGLGLRLIYFSYDVKMKEKGDIPEGYSVSREKKERFSLILESASTNQTSMYLCASSFRQVKRKNIQYFGAGTRLSVL.

The V and J genes are TRBV14 and TRBJ1-1, with D perhaps TRBD1 (6 bases). The CDR3 runs to 15 residues. V was clipped by 8 bases and J by 1 base, with 17 bases between them. The germline V gene encodes CDR1 SGHDN and CDR2 FVKESK. The CDR3 DNA is TGTGCCAGCCGCCGCGGTGGGGGCCGGAACACTGAAGCTTTCTTT. This encodes CASRRGGGRNTEAFF.

In regard to this clone: This specimen includes other DNA sequences encoding the same CDR3. This rearrangement joins TRBV25-1 to TRBJ1-6, with D possibly being TRBD1 (6 bases). The V gene's germline CDR1 is MGHDK and CDR2 SYGVNS. The CDR3 has 15 residues. Trimming cost V 4 bases and J 9 bases, with 16 bases left between them. This chain's CDR3 is CASSVGGGYGSPLHF. Here the CDR3 DNA reads TGTGCCAGCAGTGTTGGGGGCGGTTATGGTTCACCCCTCCACTTT.

This clone was found once. This chain links TRBV6-5 with TRBJ2-1; 7 positions agree with TRBD2. Germline V gene lookup returns CDR1 MNHEY and CDR2 SVGAGI. V shed 7 bases and J 4 bases; nucleotides not matched to a gene: 4. The CDR3 totals 13 residues. The CDR3 spells CASTTGGYNEQFF. In DNA form, the CDR3 reads TGTGCCAGCACCACGGGGGGTTACAATGAGCAGTTCTTC.

The rearrangement links TRBV7-9 to TRBJ2-5; 11 nucleotides line up with TRBD2. The CDR3 length is 16 residues. With V trimmed by 1 base and J by 4 bases, 5 bases remained unmatched. The V gene's germline CDR1 is SEHNR and CDR2 FQNEAQ (reference sequence). DNA of the CDR3: TGTGCCAGCAGCTTAGTTGGAACTAGCGGGAGAGAGACCCAGTACTTC. It yields the protein CASSLVGTSGRETQYF.

The chain recombines TRBV4-1 with TRBJ2-7, with 11 bases lining up with TRBD1. V gave up 3 bases and J gave up 5 bases; unmatched junction bases: 9. CDR1 is MGHRA and CDR2 is YSYEKL in the germline V gene. This CDR3 is 16 amino acids long. Written as DNA, the CDR3 is TGCGCCAGCAGCCATGGCCGGGACAGGGGGTTCCACGAGCAGTACTTC. Its translation is CASSHGRDRGFHEQYF.